A selection of T cell receptor beta chains follows, all from one sample in a study of vaccination and CD4 T cells after COVID-19. The antigens these receptors bind are not known. TCRdb passed the PCR reads through MiXCR, listing each CDR3 protein once. Seen here are 15,000 to 20,000 distinct CDR3 sequences, around a third observed once, and the top ten hold less than 30%. This sample comprised CD4+ T cells from blood, cultured in vitro, obtained before SARS-CoV-2 vaccination. The receptors here all came from a human donor who received a COVID-19 vaccine. CDR3s include the opening cysteine and the closing phenylalanine or tryptophan.

j_gene	v_gene	len	CDR3aa
TRBJ1-1	TRBV7-9	14	CASSLTGLITEAFF
TRBJ2-1	TRBV7-3	14	CASSPGGHDNEQFF
TRBJ1-2	TRBV6-1	14	CASRQGPSFSGYTF
TRBJ1-1	TRBV19	15	CASSTTGVRNTEAFF
TRBJ1-5	TRBV12-3/TRBV12-4	15	CASSFDRGPNQPQHF
TRBJ1-2	TRBV7-2	13	CASSFTGNYGYTF
TRBJ2-3	TRBV6-2/TRBV6-3	15	CASTDVSTSTDTQYF
TRBJ1-1	TRBV19	14	CASSSDRGYTEAFF
TRBJ2-1	TRBV20-1	14	CSAADRGFYNEQFF
TRBJ2-1	TRBV14	18	CASSHYRGQRSSYNEQFF
TRBJ1-2	TRBV7-9	14	CASRRNGQFYGYTF
TRBJ1-1	TRBV19	15	CASSPLQGRNTEAFF
TRBJ1-4	TRBV10-3	18	CAISGQGRHSATNEKLFF
TRBJ2-7	TRBV24-1	18	CATSDLEQGVKVRSEQYF
TRBJ1-3	TRBV5-1	16	CASSLDTGQYGNTIYF
TRBJ1-3	TRBV6-5	15	CASSYSREAGNTIYF
TRBJ1-1	TRBV7-6	13	CASSGWESTEAFF
TRBJ2-7	TRBV7-2	13	CASSFLPDYEQYF
TRBJ2-2	TRBV6-2/TRBV6-3	15	CASSSPHGGTGELFF
TRBJ1-1	TRBV28	12	CASSPWNTEAFF